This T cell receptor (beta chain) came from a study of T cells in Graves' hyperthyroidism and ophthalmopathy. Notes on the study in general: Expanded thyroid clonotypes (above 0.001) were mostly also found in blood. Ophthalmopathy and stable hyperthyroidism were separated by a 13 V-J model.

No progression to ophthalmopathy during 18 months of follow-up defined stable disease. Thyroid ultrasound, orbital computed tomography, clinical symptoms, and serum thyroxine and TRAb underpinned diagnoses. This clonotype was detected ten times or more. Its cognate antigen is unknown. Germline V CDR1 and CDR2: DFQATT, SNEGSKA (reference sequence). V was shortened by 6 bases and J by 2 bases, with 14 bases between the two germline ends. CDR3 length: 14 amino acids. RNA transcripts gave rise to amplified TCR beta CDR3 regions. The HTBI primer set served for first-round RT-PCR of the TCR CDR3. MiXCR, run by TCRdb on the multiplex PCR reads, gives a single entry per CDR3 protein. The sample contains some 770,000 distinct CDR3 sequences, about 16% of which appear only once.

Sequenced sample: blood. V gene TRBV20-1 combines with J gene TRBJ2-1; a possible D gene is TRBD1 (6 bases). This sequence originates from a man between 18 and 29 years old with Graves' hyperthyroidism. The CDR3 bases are TGCAGTGCCACCGGGACACCGACCTACAATGAGCAGTTCTTC. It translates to CSATGTPTYNEQFF.